One and the same sample provided the 5 T cell receptor beta chains below, sequenced in a study of PD-1 blockade in mismatch repair-deficient tumors. Assay used: immunoSEQ multiplex PCR; TCRdb lists only in-frame clones, some missing. In the table there are roughly 79,000 clones, roughly 80% of which are singletons. The input for sequencing was peripheral blood, taken 44 weeks after starting pembrolizumab. The receptors derive from an adult with mismatch repair-deficient cancer.

This chain links TRBV28 with TRBJ2-7; 12 bases line up with TRBD2. The CDR3 runs 14 residues. V was clipped by 5 bases and J by 2 bases; unmatched bases: 1. CDR1 is MDHEN, CDR2 SYDVKM, per germline. The CDR3 nucleotides are TGTGCCAGCAGTAGACTAGCGGGGGCCTACGAGCAGTACTTC. Translation gives CASSRLAGAYEQYF.

The chain joins TRBV29-1 to TRBJ1-2, with D hard to call. Germline V gene lookup returns CDR1 SQVTM and CDR2 ANQGSEA. Trimming cost V 3 bases and J 2 bases, with 7 bases left between them. CDR3 length: 12 residues. As DNA, the CDR3 is TGCAGCGTTGAGGAAGTGAACTATGGCTACACCTTC. Translated: CSVEEVNYGYTF.

The J gene is TRBJ2-7, the V gene TRBV13; D gene ambiguous. The CDR3 contains 13 residues. Trimming pared 3 bases from V and 3 bases from J, leaving 9 bases between. CDR1 and CDR2 (germline): PRHDT, FYEKMQ (reference sequence). CDR3 protein: CASSLMAHYEQYF. In nucleotides, the CDR3 is TGTGCCAGCAGCTTGATGGCCCACTACGAGCAGTACTTC.

The chain is built from TRBV6-5 and TRBJ2-7, with D perhaps being TRBD1 or TRBD2 (5 bases each). Germline CDR1 and CDR2: MNHEY and SVGAGI. Deletions cut 6 bases from V and 6 bases from J, with 12 bases between. This CDR3 has 12 residues. The CDR3 reads CASSQRGTEQYF. CDR3 in DNA: TGTGCCAGCAGCCAGAGGGGAACCGAGCAGTACTTC.

The chain uses TRBV18 and TRBJ2-5, with D unclear. The germline gives CDR1 KGHSH, CDR2 LQKENI. This CDR3 has 16 residues. V dropped 1 base and J dropped 1 base, with 13 bases sitting between them. The CDR3: CASSPHGGVSQETQYF. The CDR3 region has the DNA TGTGCCAGCTCACCACACGGCGGTGTCAGCCAAGAGACCCAGTACTTC. The full variable domain, with the rest looked up from reference TRBV18 and TRBJ2-5, is NAGVMQNPRHLVRRRGQEARLRCSPMKGHSHVYWYRQLPEEGLKFMVYLQKENIIDESGMPKERFSAEFPKEGPSILRIQQVVRGDSAAYFCASSPHGGVSQETQYFGPGTRLLVL.